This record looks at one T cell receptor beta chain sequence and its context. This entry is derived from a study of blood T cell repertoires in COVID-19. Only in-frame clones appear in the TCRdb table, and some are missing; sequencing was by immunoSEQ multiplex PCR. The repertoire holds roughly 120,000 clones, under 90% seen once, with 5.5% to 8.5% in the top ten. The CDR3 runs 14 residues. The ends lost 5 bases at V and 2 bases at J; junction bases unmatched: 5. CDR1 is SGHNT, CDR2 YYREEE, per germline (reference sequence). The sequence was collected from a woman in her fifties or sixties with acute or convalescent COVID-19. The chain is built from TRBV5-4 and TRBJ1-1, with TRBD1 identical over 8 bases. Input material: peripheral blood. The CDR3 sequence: CASSYQGANTEAFF. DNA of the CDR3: TGTGCCAGCAGTTATCAGGGGGCTAACACTGAAGCTTTCTTT.